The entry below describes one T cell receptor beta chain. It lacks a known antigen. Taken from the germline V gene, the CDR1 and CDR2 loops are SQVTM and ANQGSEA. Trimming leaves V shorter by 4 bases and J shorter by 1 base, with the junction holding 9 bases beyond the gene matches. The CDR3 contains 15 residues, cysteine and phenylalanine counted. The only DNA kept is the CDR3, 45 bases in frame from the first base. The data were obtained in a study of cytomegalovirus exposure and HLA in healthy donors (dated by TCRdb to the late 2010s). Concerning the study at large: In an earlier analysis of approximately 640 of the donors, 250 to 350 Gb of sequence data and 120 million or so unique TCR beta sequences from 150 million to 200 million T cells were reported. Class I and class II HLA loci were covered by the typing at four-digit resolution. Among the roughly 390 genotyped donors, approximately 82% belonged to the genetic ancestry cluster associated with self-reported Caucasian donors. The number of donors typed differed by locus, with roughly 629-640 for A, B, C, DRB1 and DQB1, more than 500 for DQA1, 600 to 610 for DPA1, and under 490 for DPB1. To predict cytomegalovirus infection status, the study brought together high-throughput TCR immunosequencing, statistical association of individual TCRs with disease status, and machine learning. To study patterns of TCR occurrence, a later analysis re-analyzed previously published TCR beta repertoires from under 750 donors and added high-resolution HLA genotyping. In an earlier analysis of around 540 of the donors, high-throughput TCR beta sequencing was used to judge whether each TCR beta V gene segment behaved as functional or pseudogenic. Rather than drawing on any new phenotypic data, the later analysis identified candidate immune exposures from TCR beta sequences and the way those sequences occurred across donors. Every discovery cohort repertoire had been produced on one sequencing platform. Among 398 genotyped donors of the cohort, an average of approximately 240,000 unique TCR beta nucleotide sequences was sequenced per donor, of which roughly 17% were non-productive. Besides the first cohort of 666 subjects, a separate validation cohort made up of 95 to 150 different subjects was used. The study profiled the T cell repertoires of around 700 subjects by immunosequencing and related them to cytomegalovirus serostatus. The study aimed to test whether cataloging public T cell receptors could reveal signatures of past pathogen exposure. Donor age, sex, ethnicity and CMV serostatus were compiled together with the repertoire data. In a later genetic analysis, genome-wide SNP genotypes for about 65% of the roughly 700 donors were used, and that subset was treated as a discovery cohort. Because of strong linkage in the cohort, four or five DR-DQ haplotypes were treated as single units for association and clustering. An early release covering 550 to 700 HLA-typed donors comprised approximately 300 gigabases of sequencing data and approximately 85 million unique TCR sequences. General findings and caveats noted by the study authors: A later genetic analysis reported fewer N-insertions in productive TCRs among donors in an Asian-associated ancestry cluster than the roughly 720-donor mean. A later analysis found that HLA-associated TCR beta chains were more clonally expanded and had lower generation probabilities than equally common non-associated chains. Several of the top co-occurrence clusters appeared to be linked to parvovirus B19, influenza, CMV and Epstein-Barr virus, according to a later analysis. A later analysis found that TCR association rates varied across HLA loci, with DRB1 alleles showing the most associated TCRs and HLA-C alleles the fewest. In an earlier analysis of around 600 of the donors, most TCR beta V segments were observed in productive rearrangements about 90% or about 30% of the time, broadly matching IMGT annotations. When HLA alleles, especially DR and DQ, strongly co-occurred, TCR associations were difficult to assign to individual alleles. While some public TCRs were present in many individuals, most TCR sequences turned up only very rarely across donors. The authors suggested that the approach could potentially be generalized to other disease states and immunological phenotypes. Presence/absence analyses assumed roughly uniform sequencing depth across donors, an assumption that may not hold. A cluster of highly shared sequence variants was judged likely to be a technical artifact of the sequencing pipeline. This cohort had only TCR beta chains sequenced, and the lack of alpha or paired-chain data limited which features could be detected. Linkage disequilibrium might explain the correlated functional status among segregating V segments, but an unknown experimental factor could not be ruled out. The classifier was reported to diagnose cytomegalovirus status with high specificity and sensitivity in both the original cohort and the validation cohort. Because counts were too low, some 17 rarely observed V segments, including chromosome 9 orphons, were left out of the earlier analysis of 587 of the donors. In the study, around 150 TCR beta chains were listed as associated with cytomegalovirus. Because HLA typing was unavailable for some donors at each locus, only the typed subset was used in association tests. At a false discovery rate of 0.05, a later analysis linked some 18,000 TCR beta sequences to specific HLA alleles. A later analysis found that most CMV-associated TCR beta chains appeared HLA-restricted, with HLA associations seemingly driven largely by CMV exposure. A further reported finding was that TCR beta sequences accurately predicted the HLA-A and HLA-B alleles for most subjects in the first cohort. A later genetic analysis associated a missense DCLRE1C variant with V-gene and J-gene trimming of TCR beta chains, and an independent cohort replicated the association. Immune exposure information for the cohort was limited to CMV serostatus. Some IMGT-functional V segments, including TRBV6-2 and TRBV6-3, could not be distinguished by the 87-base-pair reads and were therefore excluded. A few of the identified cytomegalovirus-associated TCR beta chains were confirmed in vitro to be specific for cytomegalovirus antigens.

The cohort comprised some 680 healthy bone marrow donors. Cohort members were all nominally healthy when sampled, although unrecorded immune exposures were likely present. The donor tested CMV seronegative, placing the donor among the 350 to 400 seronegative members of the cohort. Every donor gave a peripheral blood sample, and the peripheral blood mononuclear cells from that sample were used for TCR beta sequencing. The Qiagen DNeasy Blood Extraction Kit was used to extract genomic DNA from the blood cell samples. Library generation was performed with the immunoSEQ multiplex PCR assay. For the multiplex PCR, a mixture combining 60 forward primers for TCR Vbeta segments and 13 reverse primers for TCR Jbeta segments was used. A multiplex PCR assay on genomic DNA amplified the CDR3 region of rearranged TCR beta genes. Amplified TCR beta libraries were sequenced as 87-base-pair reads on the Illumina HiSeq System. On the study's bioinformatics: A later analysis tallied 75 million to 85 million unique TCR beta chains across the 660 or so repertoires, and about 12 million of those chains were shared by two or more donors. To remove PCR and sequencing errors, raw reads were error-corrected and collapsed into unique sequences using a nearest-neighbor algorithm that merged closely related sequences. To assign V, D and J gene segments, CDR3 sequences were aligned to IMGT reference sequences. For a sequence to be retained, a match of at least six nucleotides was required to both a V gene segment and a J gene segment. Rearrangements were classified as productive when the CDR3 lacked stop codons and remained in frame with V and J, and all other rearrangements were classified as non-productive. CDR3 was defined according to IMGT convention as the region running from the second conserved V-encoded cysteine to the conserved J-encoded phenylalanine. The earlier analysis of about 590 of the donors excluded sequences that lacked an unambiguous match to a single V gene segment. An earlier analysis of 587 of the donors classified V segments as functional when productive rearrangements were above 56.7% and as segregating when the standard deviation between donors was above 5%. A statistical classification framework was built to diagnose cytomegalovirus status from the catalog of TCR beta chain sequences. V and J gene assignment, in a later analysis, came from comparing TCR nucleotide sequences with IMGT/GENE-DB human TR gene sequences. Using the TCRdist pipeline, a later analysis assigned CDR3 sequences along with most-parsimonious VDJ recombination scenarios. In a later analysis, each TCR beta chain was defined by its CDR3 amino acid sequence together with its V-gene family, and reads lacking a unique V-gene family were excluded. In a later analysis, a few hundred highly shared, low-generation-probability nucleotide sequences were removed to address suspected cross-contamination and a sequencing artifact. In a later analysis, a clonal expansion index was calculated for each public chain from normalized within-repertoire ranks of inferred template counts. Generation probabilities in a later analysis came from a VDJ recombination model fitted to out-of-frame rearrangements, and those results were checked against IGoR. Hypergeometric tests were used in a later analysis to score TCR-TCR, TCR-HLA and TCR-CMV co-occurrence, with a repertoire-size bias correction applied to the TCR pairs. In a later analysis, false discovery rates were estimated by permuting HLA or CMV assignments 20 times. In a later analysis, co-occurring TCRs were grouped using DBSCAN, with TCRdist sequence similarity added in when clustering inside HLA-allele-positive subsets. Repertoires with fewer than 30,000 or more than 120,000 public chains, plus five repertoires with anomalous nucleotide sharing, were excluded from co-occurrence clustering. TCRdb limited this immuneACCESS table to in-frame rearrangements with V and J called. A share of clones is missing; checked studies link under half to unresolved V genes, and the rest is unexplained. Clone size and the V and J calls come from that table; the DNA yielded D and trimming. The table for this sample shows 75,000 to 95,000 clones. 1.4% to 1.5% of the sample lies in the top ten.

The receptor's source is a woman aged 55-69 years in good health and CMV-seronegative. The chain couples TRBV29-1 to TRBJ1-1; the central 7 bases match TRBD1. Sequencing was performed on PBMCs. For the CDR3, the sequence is CSVAQQGMANTEAFF. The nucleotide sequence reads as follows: TGCAGCGTTGCCCAACAGGGGATGGCGAACACTGAAGCTTTCTTT.